The 30 T cell receptor beta chains in this list originate from one sample, sequenced in a study of identifying expanded T cells in peripheral blood. TCRdb's table, derived via immunoSEQ multiplex PCR, lists solely in-frame clones and lacks some. The table shows 50,000 to 60,000 clones, with around 83% occurring only once. Material: blood. The source of these receptors is a person aged 18 to 75 in good health.

V is TRBV5-1 and J is TRBJ1-5, with TRBD1 as a possible D gene (5 bases). V gave up 0 bases and J gave up 5 bases, with 12 bases separating them. The CDR3 covers 15 residues. Germline CDR1 SGHRS, CDR2 YFSETQ. The CDR3 sequence: CASSLEAGFYQPQHF. CDR3 DNA: TGCGCCAGCAGCTTGGAGGCAGGGTTTTATCAGCCCCAGCATTTT.

The chain joins TRBV19 to TRBJ1-3, with 7 bases that match TRBD1. Germline trimming cut 4 bases from V and 4 bases from J; bases unmatched to any gene: 7. From germline, CDR1 is LNHDA and CDR2 SQIVND (reference sequence). The CDR3 is 15 residues long. This chain's CDR3 is CASSSDRTGGNTIYF. The CDR3 DNA reads as TGTGCCAGTAGTAGCGATCGGACAGGAGGAAACACCATATATTTT.

This sequence joins TRBV9 and TRBJ1-1, with 8 bases aligning to TRBD1. The germline V gene encodes CDR1 SGDLS and CDR2 YYNGEE. The V segment lost 4 bases and the J segment 2 bases; nucleotides outside the gene matches: 7. The CDR3 has 15 amino acids. DNA of the CDR3: TGTGCCAGCAGCCCCCAAGGACAGGGAAACACTGAAGCTTTCTTT. Translated: CASSPQGQGNTEAFF.

The rearrangement uses TRBV7-9 and TRBJ2-7; D unclear. Trimming removed 1 base at V and 2 bases at J, with 6 bases between. The CDR3 spans 13 residues. The germline V gene has CDR1 SEHNR and CDR2 FQNEAQ (reference sequence). The CDR3 DNA follows: TGTGCCAGCAGCTTAGGATATCCCTACGAGCAGTACTTC. It codes for CASSLGYPYEQYF.

The genes are TRBV4-3 and TRBJ2-1; 9 nucleotides agree with TRBD1. V shed 4 bases, J shed 8 bases, and the junction held 9 bases outside the gene matches. Per the germline V gene, CDR1 is LGHNA and CDR2 is YSLEER. The CDR3 spans 15 residues. The chain's CDR3 is CASSPGTGRGDEQFF. In nucleotides, the CDR3 is TGCGCCAGCAGCCCCGGGACAGGGAGGGGGGATGAGCAGTTCTTC.

The chain has TRBV15 and TRBJ2-3; D possibly corresponds to TRBD2 (6 bases). V dropped 4 bases and J dropped 6 bases, with 11 bases sitting between them. In germline, CDR1 is LNHNV, CDR2 YYDKDF (reference sequence). The CDR3 loop spans 13 amino acids. This chain's CDR3 is CATSKGLYDTQYF. CDR3 DNA sequence: TGTGCCACCAGCAAGGGACTGTATGATACGCAGTATTTT.

Only one count was recorded for this clone. DNA for the CDR3: TGCAGCGTTGAAGCTCGGGAGGGCAAAAACATTCAGTACTTC. Translating it yields CSVEAREGKNIQYF. The chain couples TRBV29-1 to TRBJ2-4; TRBD2 matches 8 bases. This CDR3 has 14 amino acids. The V gene end was trimmed by 1 base and the J gene end by 3 bases; junction bases not matched to a gene: 2. Per the germline V gene, CDR1 is SQVTM and CDR2 is ANQGSEA.

The gene calls are TRBV11-1 and TRBJ2-5; a possible D gene is TRBD2 (5 bases). This CDR3 has 15 amino acids. The germline gives CDR1 SGHAT, CDR2 FQDESV (reference sequence). V shed 4 bases and J shed 5 bases, with 17 bases lying between them. CDR3 DNA: TGTGCCAGCAGCTCAGATGGACTGATATCGGAGACCCAGTACTTC. Residues: CASSSDGLISETQYF.

Details on this clone: The same CDR3 arises from other DNA sequences in this sample as well. The chain carries TRBV14 and TRBJ2-6; no firm D call. Trimming stripped 1 base from V and 0 bases from J, with 7 bases between. The CDR3 is made up of 16 amino acids. Germline V gene lookup returns CDR1 SGHDN and CDR2 FVKESK. The CDR3 sequence is CASSQGGYSGANVLTF. The CDR3 DNA is TGTGCCAGCAGCCAAGGAGGTTACTCTGGGGCCAACGTCCTGACTTTC.

The chain uses TRBV6-1 and TRBJ2-3; 7 bases are shared with TRBD1. This CDR3 contains 16 residues. CDR1 is MNHNS, CDR2 SASEGT, per germline. The J segment lost 1 base and the V segment lost 1 base, leaving 5 bases of the junction unmatched. The CDR3 bases are TGTGCCAGCAGTGAAGTACGACAGGGCGGCACAGATACGCAGTATTTT. It is translated as CASSEVRQGGTDTQYF.

The rearrangement links TRBV19 to TRBJ1-2; D is ambiguous. The CDR3 totals 16 residues. The V end lost 4 bases, the J end lost 4 bases, and 19 bases lay between the germline ends. Germline-derived CDR1 and CDR2 are LNHDA and SQIVND (reference sequence). This chain's CDR3 is CASSTSRTPHSYGYTF. CDR3 sequence (DNA): TGTGCCAGTAGTACCTCCCGGACCCCCCACTCCTATGGCTACACCTTC.

The chain employs TRBV9 and TRBJ2-4; D is possibly TRBD2 (7 bases). Trimming cost V 0 bases and J 0 bases, with 16 bases left between them. Germline V gene data show CDR1 as SGDLS and CDR2 as YYNGEE. This CDR3 has 18 residues. The CDR3 coding sequence is TGTGCCAGCAGCGTAGGAGGTACGGGGGGCCCAGCCAAAAACATTCAGTACTTC. Protein: CASSVGGTGGPAKNIQYF.

In this sample, this clone turned up a few times. The chain uses TRBV29-1 and TRBJ2-3, with 12 bases identical to TRBD2. CDR1 SQVTM and CDR2 ANQGSEA come from the germline V gene. CDR3 size: 14 residues. V shed 7 bases and J 2 bases; nucleotides not matched to a gene: 4. This chain's CDR3 is CSGTSGKSTDTQYF. Here the CDR3 DNA reads TGCAGCGGGACTAGCGGGAAATCCACAGATACGCAGTATTTT.

The V call is TRBV12-5, the J call TRBJ2-2; D remains ambiguous. V was trimmed by 3 bases and J by 7 bases, leaving 9 bases between them. Per the germline V gene, CDR1 is LGHNT and CDR2 is FRNRAP. This CDR3 is 13 amino acids long. CDR3 DNA sequence: TGTGCTAGTGGTTTCGTTTCGGGCGGGGAGCTGTTTTTT. Encoded protein: CASGFVSGGELFF.

The J gene is TRBJ2-1, the V gene TRBV5-6; D is uncertain. V lost 1 base, J lost 3 bases, and 8 bases lay in between. Germline CDR1 reads SGHDT; CDR2 reads YYEEEE. This CDR3 comprises 14 residues. The CDR3 nucleotides are TGTGCCAGCAGCTTGCAACCCATCTACAATGAGCAGTTCTTC. This codes for CASSLQPIYNEQFF.

This clone was counted between two and nine times. V usage is TRBV4-2 and J usage is TRBJ2-6; D is unresolved. Germline V gives CDR1 LGHNA, CDR2 YNFKEQ. The CDR3 is made up of 15 amino acids. V lost 0 bases to trimming and J lost 0 bases, with 3 bases between them. CDR3 coding DNA: TGTGCCAGCAGCCAAGAACTCTCTGGGGCCAACGTCCTGACTTTC. Protein: CASSQELSGANVLTF.

Notes on this clone: Other DNA sequences of this sample code for an identical CDR3. The CDR3 loop is CASSPQGSNTEAFF. CDR3 nucleotide sequence: TGTGCCAGCTCACCACAGGGGTCGAACACTGAAGCTTTCTTT. This chain joins TRBV18 and TRBJ1-1; D may be TRBD1 (5 bases). The CDR3 sequence is 14 residues long. Germline V gene lookup returns CDR1 KGHSH and CDR2 LQKENI. The ends were cut back, 1 base at V and 1 base at J, with 7 bases in the middle.

The chain carries TRBV7-9 and TRBJ1-1; D may be TRBD1 (5 bases). V was shortened by 5 bases and J by 5 bases, with 12 bases between the two germline ends. Germline-derived CDR1 and CDR2 are SEHNR and FQNEAQ (reference sequence). This CDR3 comprises 13 residues. The CDR3 sequence: CASSLGTQTEAFF. For the CDR3, the DNA is TGTGCCAGCAGCCTGGGGACGCAGACTGAAGCTTTCTTT.

J is TRBJ1-2 and V is TRBV2; 10 bases agree with TRBD1. This CDR3 spans 14 amino acids. The V gene end was trimmed by 10 bases and the J gene end by 4 bases; junction bases not matched to a gene: 9. Germline assignment: CDR1 SNHLY and CDR2 FYNNEI. CDR3 loop: CATLPGQGTYGYTF. The CDR3 region has the DNA TGTGCCACTCTACCGGGACAGGGGACCTATGGCTACACCTTC.

The chain carries TRBV5-8 and TRBJ1-1; D remains ambiguous. V was pared by 5 bases and J by 1 base, with 18 bases between. CDR1 SGHTS and CDR2 YDEGEE come from the germline V gene. The CDR3 extends over 16 amino acids. CDR3 coding DNA: TGTGCCAGCAGAGGCTGGGGTACACATTCGAACACTGAAGCTTTCTTT. Protein: CASRGWGTHSNTEAFF.

V gene TRBV7-4 combines with J gene TRBJ1-4; D uncertain. CDR1 and CDR2 from the germline V gene are SGHVT and SQSDAQ. Between the trimmed V and J ends, which lost 1 base and 8 bases, there was a span of 11 bases. The CDR3 sequence is 14 residues long. CDR3 in amino acids: CASSLVGWPEKLFF. CDR3 bases: TGTGCCAGCAGCTTAGTAGGATGGCCGGAAAAACTGTTTTTT.

The chain couples TRBV29-1 to TRBJ1-3, with D unresolved. The CDR3 runs to 12 residues. Germline V gives CDR1 SQVTM, CDR2 ANQGSEA. V lost 5 bases and J 2 bases, leaving 7 bases between the germline ends. CDR3 region: CSVLITGNTIYF. The CDR3 DNA is TGCAGCGTTTTAATAACTGGAAACACCATATATTTT.

This sequence joins TRBV7-8 and TRBJ2-1, with D perhaps matching TRBD1 (6 bases). The CDR3 is made up of 16 amino acids. The germline V and J ends were trimmed by 2 bases and 4 bases, with 15 bases remaining between them. CDR1 is SGHVS, CDR2 FQNEAQ, per germline. The CDR3: CASSLMGQGLYNEQFF. The DNA of the CDR3 is TGTGCCAGCAGCTTAATGGGGCAGGGGCTTTACAATGAGCAGTTCTTC. Based on the CDR3 plus reference TRBV7-8 and TRBJ2-1, the full variable domain is GAGVSQSPRYKVAKRGQDVALRCDPISGHVSLFWYQQALGQGPEFLTYFQNEAQLDKSGLPSDRFFAERPEGSVSTLKIQRTQQEDSAVYLCASSLMGQGLYNEQFFGPGTRLTVL.

The CDR3 coding sequence is TGTGCCAGCAGTTTAGGAGGGGCAGGCCCGCAGTATTTT. It is translated as CASSLGGAGPQYF. The V gene is TRBV6-5, the J gene TRBJ2-3; the D gene is possibly TRBD2 (6 bases). The CDR3 extends over 13 amino acids. Trimming stripped 4 bases from V and 10 bases from J, with 15 bases between. The V gene's germline CDR1 is MNHEY and CDR2 SVGAGI.

This rearrangement joins TRBV11-1 to TRBJ2-7; D is perhaps TRBD2 (6 bases). Trimming shortened V by 2 bases and J by 2 bases, and 10 bases separated the two germline ends. The CDR3 has 14 amino acids. Germline values: CDR1 SGHAT, CDR2 FQDESV (reference sequence). The CDR3 region is CASSLSSGAYEQYV. CDR3 coding DNA: TGTGCCAGCAGCTTATCCTCGGGGGCCTACGAGCAGTACGTC.

This clone was found once. The CDR3: CASSDGLAGDVDTQYF. The DNA of the CDR3 is TGTGCCAGCAGCGATGGACTAGCGGGAGATGTAGATACGCAGTATTTT. This chain uses TRBV14 with TRBJ2-3, with TRBD2 matching over 13 bases. CDR1 and CDR2 (germline): SGHDN, FVKESK. V lost 5 bases to trimming and J lost 5 bases; unmatched junction nucleotides: 7. This CDR3 contains 16 residues.

The chain combines TRBV6-1 with TRBJ2-7, with unresolved D. CDR3 length equals 14 residues. Trimming took off 8 bases at V and 2 bases at J, with 16 bases between the two ends. CDR1 and CDR2 from the germline V gene are MNHNS and SASEGT. This CDR3 is CASVQGRGTYEQYV. CDR3 nucleotides: TGTGCCAGCGTACAAGGGCGAGGTACCTACGAGCAGTACGTC.

The chain employs TRBV19 and TRBJ2-1, with unresolved D. Per germline, CDR1 LNHDA and CDR2 SQIVND (reference sequence). The V end lost 1 base, the J end lost 8 bases, and 9 bases lay between the germline ends. The CDR3 loop spans 13 amino acids. The CDR3 nucleotides are TGTGCCAGTAGTATAGCCCGGAGCGATGAGCAGTTCTTC. Its translation is CASSIARSDEQFF.

CDR3 nucleotides: TGTGCCAGCAGTGGCGAGGGGTTTCGGGATTCACCCCTCCACTTT. This codes for CASSGEGFRDSPLHF. The chain recombines TRBV27 with TRBJ1-6; the D gene is possibly TRBD1 (5 bases). The germline V gene has CDR1 MNHEY and CDR2 SMNVEV (reference sequence). The V end was cut by 5 bases, the J end by 8 bases, with 16 bases between. The CDR3 is 15 amino acids.

This clone came up a few times. For the CDR3, the DNA is TGTGCCAGTAGTATCGGGACAGGGCCTGAAAAACTGTTTTTT. Translation: CASSIGTGPEKLFF. The chain employs TRBV19 and TRBJ1-4; 9 nucleotides line up with TRBD1. Germline V CDR1 and CDR2: LNHDA, SQIVND (reference sequence). This CDR3 has 14 amino acids. V was pared by 3 bases and J by 7 bases, with 3 bases of the junction left unmatched.